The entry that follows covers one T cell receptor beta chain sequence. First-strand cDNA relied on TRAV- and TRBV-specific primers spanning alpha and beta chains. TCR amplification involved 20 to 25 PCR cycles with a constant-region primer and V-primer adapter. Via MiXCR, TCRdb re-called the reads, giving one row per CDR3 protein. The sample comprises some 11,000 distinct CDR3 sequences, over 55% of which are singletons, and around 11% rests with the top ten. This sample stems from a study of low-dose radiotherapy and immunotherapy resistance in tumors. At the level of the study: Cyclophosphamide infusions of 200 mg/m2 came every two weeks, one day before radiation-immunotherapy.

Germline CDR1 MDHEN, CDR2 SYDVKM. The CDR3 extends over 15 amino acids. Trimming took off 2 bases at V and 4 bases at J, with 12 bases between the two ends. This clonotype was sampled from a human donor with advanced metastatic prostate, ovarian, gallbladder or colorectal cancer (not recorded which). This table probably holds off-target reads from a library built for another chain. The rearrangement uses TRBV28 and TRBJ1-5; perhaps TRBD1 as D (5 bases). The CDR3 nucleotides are TGTGCCAGCAGTTTAGGCAGGGTTCTTAATCAGCCCCAGCATTTT. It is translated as CASSLGRVLNQPQHF. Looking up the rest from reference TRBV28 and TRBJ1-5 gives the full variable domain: DVKVTQSSRYLVKRTGEKVFLECVQDMDHENMFWYRQDPGLGLRLIYFSYDVKMKEKGDIPEGYSVSREKKERFSLILESASTNQTSMYLCASSLGRVLNQPQHFGDGTRLSIL.